This TCR beta chain came from a study of CD8 T cells in Susac syndrome. Random-hexamer reverse transcription was applied to roughly 0.45 to 1 ug RNA. Amplification of TCR beta CDR3 by immunoSEQ multiplex PCR spanned 54 Vbeta and 13 Jbeta. Each CDR3 protein is one row after TCRdb ran MiXCR on the immunoSEQ multiplex PCR reads. The data contain a few hundred thousand distinct CDR3 sequences, approximately 85% of them singletons. Regarding this clonotype: Its cognate antigen is unknown.

CD8+ and CD4+ T cells taken from blood had their TCR beta sequenced. Negative isolation was used for CD8+ and CD4+ T cells and FACS enrichment for TEMRA cells. Overall study results and limits: As the study acknowledged, the number of individuals in its TCR sequencing and HLA analysis was relatively small.

V lost 0 bases and J 1 base, leaving 10 bases between the germline ends. Germline V gene lookup returns CDR1 MNHEY and CDR2 SMNVEV (reference sequence). The CDR3 loop spans 16 amino acids. Sample: CD8+ T cells from PBMCs. This chain joins TRBV27 and TRBJ2-4; D possibly corresponds to TRBD2 (6 bases). This sequence was found in a human donor with multiple sclerosis. CDR3: CASSLSGGMAKNIQYF. The CDR3, as DNA: TGTGCCAGCAGTTTATCGGGCGGGATGGCCAAAAACATTCAGTACTTC.